This T cell receptor (beta chain) was recorded in a study of blood T cell repertoires in COVID-19. Background on the study: The United States, Italy and Spain were the sources of the acute and convalescent COVID-19 samples. The cDNA or gDNA used as material had been derived from T cells, B-cell-depleted T cells, or PBMCs.

The CDR3 covers 11 residues. Per germline, CDR1 MNHEY and CDR2 SVGAGI. V dropped 6 bases and J dropped 5 bases, with 7 bases sitting between them. This clone showed up just once. In the original processing: Reference gene primer amplification gave nucleated cell count estimates. TCRdb's table, derived via immunoSEQ multiplex PCR, lists solely in-frame clones and lacks some. The V and J calls and the clone size are those of that table, but D and trimming were determined from the DNA. The sample lists approximately 270,000 clones; around 86% were seen once. Sequenced: peripheral blood. This clonotype was sampled from a man in his forties with active or convalescent COVID-19. V and J are TRBV6-5 and TRBJ2-5, with D perhaps TRBD2 (5 bases). The CDR3 loop reads CASRLGETQYF. In DNA form, the CDR3 reads TGTGCCAGCAGACTAGGCGAGACCCAGTACTTC.